This T cell receptor beta chain is from a study of CXCR3-negative and CXCR3-positive naive CD8 T cells. In the case of this clonotype: What it recognizes is unknown.

Study-level results: Surface CD5 was comparable between naive subsets; TCR strength was inferred from TRB CDR3 properties. CXCR3-negative and CXCR3-positive naive cells shared comparable TRBV-TRBJ usage, but memory cells did not.

CDR1 is SEHNR, CDR2 FQNEAQ, per germline (reference sequence). This CDR3 comprises 13 residues. UMI-labeled 5' RACE TRB cDNA libraries were prepared from the cells. TCRdb reprocessed the 5' RACE reads and reports one entry per CDR3 protein, with no DNA. In all, the sample yields fewer than 80,000 distinct CDR3 sequences. This TCR derives from a human donor in good health. Some clones in this sample may be carry-over from other donors' samples. Source material: naive CXCR3- CD8+ T cells from blood. Subset specified: CD45RO-CCR7+CD27+CD95- naive CD8+ T cells lacking CXCR3 (TNR3-). V usage is TRBV7-9 and J usage is TRBJ2-1; without DNA, the TCRdb call of TRBD2 cannot be checked. The CDR3 sequence is CASSLLEGNEQFF.